The 11 T cell receptor beta chains reported below all come from one sample, sequenced in a study of T-cell reconstitution after alpha-beta-depleted transplantation in children (dated by TCRdb to the mid-2010s). The receptor library was made with PCR. The data were produced on an Illumina HiSeq 2500. Molecular barcoding was employed in the preparation of TCR libraries, with unique molecular identifiers being used to normalize TCRbeta repertoire quantification. Through fastp at Q25 and MiXCR, TCRdb rebuilt clones from the public reads, retaining in-frame beta chains. Every CDR3 protein is listed once, alongside the most common genes and DNA of its rows. A total of 780,000 or so distinct CDR3 sequences appear in this sample, approximately 15% of them only once. Around 5.3% of the sample is taken by the ten largest. Interpreted using the paper, the treatment or condition label stands for: allogeneic hematopoietic cell transplantation with graft depleted of TCRalphabeta T cells and CD19 B cells.

The source material was PBMCs, mostly from graft donor cells, sampled 360 days after TCRalphabeta/CD19-depleted stem cell transplant. These receptors all stem from a male patient aged 10 to 17 who had a stem cell transplant for acute lymphoblastic leukemia, so the T cells may come from the graft donor.

In its sample, this clonotype was seen a few times. V usage is TRBV7-2 and J usage is TRBJ2-5; TRBD2 might be the D (6 bases). Germline V gives CDR1 SGHTA, CDR2 FQGNSA. CDR3 length: 16 amino acids. Deletions cut 4 bases from V and 5 bases from J, with 20 bases between. This CDR3 reads CASSYPLRRVGETQYF. The CDR3 DNA reads TGTGCCAGCAGCTACCCCCTGAGGAGGGTAGGCGAGACCCAGTACTTC.

This clonotype was found a few times. The chain employs TRBV9 and TRBJ2-5; 10 bases fit TRBD2. After removal of 4 bases from V and 4 bases from J, the junction contained 4 bases not matched to a gene. The CDR3 has 14 residues. Germline V CDR1 and CDR2: SGDLS, YYNGEE. This CDR3 reads CASSYSGRLETQYF. Written as DNA, the CDR3 is TGTGCCAGCAGCTATAGCGGGAGGTTAGAGACCCAGTACTTC. Full variable domain (remainder filled in from reference TRBV9 and TRBJ2-5): DSGVTQTPKHLITATGQRVTLRCSPRSGDLSVYWYQQSLDQGLQFLIQYYNGEERAKGNILERFSAQQFPDLHSELNLSSLELGDSALYFCASSYSGRLETQYFGPGTRLLVL.

This clonotype was recorded a few times. At one boundary the junction diverges from the germline segment, which might be a read error. The chain carries TRBV5-1 and TRBJ2-1; D is possibly TRBD2 (5 bases). Germline CDR1 and CDR2: SGHRS and YFSETQ. The CDR3 covers 14 residues. The CDR3 DNA is TGCGCCAGCGGCTTGCGCGGGCCCGTTAATGAGCAGTTCTTC. Protein: CASGLRGPVNEQFF.

The sample holds a few counts of this clonotype. The chain combines TRBV7-9 with TRBJ2-1, with 9 bases that match TRBD1. J was trimmed by 8 bases and V by 3 bases; bases with no gene match: 8. CDR3 length equals 15 residues. Per the germline V gene, CDR1 is SEHNR and CDR2 is FQNEAQ (reference sequence). This CDR3 is CASSFRDRVGDEQFF. Written as DNA, the CDR3 is TGTGCCAGCAGCTTCAGGGACAGGGTTGGCGATGAGCAGTTCTTC. Filled out from reference TRBV7-9 and TRBJ2-1, the complete variable domain reads DTGVSQNPRHKITKRGQNVTFRCDPISEHNRLYWYRQTLGQGPEFLTYFQNEAQLEKSRLLSDRFSAERPKGSFSTLEIQRTEQGDSAMYLCASSFRDRVGDEQFFGPGTRLTVL.

The chain has TRBV7-9 and TRBJ2-7; TRBD1 is a possible D gene (5 bases). There are 15 residues in the CDR3. CDR1 and CDR2 (germline): SEHNR, FQNEAQ (reference sequence). The V gene lost 1 base and the J gene lost 4 bases, with 14 bases spanning the gap. The CDR3 loop reads CASSLGGGRFYEQYF. The CDR3 DNA follows: TGTGCCAGCAGCTTAGGGGGCGGTCGCTTTTACGAGCAGTACTTC.

This chain's CDR3 is CSARDIWGPGRGTNQPQHF. In nucleotides, the CDR3 is TGCAGTGCTAGAGATATATGGGGCCCCGGCCGGGGGACTAATCAGCCCCAGCATTTT. The V and J genes are TRBV20-1 and TRBJ1-5, with D tentatively TRBD1 (5 bases). The CDR3 is made up of 19 amino acids. Trimming removed 0 bases at V and 4 bases at J, with 25 bases between. Germline CDR1 reads DFQATT; CDR2 reads SNEGSKA (reference sequence).

This clonotype was found a few times. V and J are TRBV11-2 and TRBJ2-5, with no clear D. Trimming took 1 base from V and 4 from J, leaving 16 bases between them. The CDR3 totals 16 residues. Germline V CDR1 and CDR2: SGHAT, FQNNGV. CDR3 sequence: CASSLGGPDGRETQYF. The CDR3 nucleotides are TGTGCCAGCAGCTTAGGTGGCCCCGATGGTCGAGAGACCCAGTACTTC.

The genes are TRBV5-1 and TRBJ2-5; 8 nucleotides match TRBD1. The V gene's germline CDR1 is SGHRS and CDR2 YFSETQ. The J segment lost 1 base and the V segment lost 4 bases, leaving 9 bases of the junction unmatched. The CDR3 is 16 residues long. The DNA of the CDR3 is TGCGCCAGCAGCCCGCGGACAGGGAAGATCCAAGAGACCCAGTACTTC. Amino acid sequence: CASSPRTGKIQETQYF.

V usage is TRBV5-1 and J usage is TRBJ1-6; D is unclear. Germline V CDR1 and CDR2: SGHRS, YFSETQ. CDR3 length: 14 residues. V gave up 3 bases and J gave up 10 bases, with 14 bases separating them. The CDR3 sequence: CASSSNAGGSPLHF. CDR3 sequence (DNA): TGCGCCAGCAGCTCGAACGCAGGAGGCTCACCCCTCCACTTT.

This clonotype was observed at least ten times. The V and J genes are TRBV13 and TRBJ2-7; no clear D. This CDR3 contains 13 residues. Germline V gene lookup returns CDR1 PRHDT and CDR2 FYEKMQ (reference sequence). The V end was cut by 5 bases, the J end by 0 bases, with 8 bases between. The CDR3 DNA follows: TGTGCCAGCAGCCCCGTGGGCTCCTACGAGCAGTACTTC. It codes for CASSPVGSYEQYF.

This chain's CDR3 is CSARDRTENTQYF. CDR3 DNA sequence: TGCAGTGCTAGAGATAGAACCGAAAATACGCAGTATTTT. This sequence joins TRBV20-1 and TRBJ2-3; no reliable D call. This CDR3 has 13 amino acids. Trimming stripped 0 bases from V and 7 bases from J, with 11 bases between. CDR1 and CDR2 from the germline V gene are DFQATT and SNEGSKA (reference sequence).